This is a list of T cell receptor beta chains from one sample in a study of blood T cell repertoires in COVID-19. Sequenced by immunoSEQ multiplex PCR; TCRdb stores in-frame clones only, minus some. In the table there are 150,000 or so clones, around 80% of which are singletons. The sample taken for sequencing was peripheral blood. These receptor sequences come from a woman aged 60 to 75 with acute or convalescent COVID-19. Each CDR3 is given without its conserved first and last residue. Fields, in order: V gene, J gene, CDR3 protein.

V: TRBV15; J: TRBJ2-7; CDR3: ATSRDRDRTYEQY
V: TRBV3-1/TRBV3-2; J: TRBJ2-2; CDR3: ASSQGRTTNTGELF
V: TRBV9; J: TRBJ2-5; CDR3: ASSAQGLAGGKETQY
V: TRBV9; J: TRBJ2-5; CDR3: ASSTGTSTETQY
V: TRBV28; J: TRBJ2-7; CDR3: ASSGPQTGIYEQY
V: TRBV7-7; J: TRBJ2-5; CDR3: ASSLVWGDFETQY
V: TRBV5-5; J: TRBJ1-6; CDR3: ASSLVAQNNSPLH
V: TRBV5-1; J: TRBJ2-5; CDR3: ASSLIAGGDQETQY
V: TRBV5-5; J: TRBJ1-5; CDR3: ASNEQGNQPQH
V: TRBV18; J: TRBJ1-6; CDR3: ASSYQANRDIGSPLH
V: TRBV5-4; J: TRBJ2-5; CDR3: ASSLAPKDRGEGETQY